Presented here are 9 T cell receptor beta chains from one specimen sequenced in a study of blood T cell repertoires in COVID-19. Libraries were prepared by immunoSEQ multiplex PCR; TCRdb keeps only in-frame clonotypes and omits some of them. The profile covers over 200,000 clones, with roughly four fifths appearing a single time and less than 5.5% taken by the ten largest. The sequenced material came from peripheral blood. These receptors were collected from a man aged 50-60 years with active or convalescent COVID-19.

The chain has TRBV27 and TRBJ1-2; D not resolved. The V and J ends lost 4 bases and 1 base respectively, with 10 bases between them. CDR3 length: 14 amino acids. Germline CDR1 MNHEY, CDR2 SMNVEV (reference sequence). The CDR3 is CASSYRGFNYGYTF. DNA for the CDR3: TGTGCCAGCAGTTATCGGGGATTTAACTATGGCTACACCTTC.

The CDR3 loop reads CASSLVVRTTEAFF. CDR3 in DNA: TGTGCCAGCAGCTTGGTGGTTAGAACCACTGAAGCTTTCTTT. The chain carries TRBV5-8 and TRBJ1-1; no firm D call. Germline assignment: CDR1 SGHTS and CDR2 YDEGEE. The CDR3 is 14 residues long. V was pared by 0 bases and J by 4 bases, with 10 bases between.

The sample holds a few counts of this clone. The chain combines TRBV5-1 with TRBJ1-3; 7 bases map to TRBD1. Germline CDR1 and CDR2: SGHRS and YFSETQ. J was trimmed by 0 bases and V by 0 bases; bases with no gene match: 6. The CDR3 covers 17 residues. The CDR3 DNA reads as TGCGCCAGCAGCTTGGGACAGGGAATAAGCTCTGGAAACACCATATATTTT. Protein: CASSLGQGISSGNTIYF.

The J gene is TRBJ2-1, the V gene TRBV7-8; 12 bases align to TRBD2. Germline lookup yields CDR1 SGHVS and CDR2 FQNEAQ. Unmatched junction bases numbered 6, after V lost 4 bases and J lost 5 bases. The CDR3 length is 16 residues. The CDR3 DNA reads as TGTGCCAGCAGCTCAAAGGGACTAGCGGGCCACAATGAGCAGTTCTTC. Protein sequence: CASSSKGLAGHNEQFF.

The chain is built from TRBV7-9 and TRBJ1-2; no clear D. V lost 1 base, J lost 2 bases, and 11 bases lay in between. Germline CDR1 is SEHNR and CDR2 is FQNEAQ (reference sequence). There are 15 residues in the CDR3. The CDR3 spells CASSLEAGINYGYTF. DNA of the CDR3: TGTGCCAGCAGCTTAGAGGCGGGGATAAACTATGGCTACACCTTC. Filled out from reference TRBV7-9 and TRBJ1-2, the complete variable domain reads DTGVSQNPRHKITKRGQNVTFRCDPISEHNRLYWYRQTLGQGPEFLTYFQNEAQLEKSRLLSDRFSAERPKGSFSTLEIQRTEQGDSAMYLCASSLEAGINYGYTFGSGTRLTVV.

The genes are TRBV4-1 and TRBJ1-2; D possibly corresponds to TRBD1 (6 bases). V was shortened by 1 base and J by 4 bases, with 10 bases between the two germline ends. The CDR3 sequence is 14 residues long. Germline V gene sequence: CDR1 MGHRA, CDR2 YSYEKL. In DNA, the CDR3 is TGCGCCAGCAGCCAAGGGGGGGGCCTCTATGGCTACACCTTC. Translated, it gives CASSQGGGLYGYTF.

The CDR3 reads CASRQLTGAGNTIYF. The CDR3 DNA sequence: TGTGCCAGCAGACAACTCACAGGGGCTGGAAACACCATATATTTT. The V call is TRBV6-6, the J call TRBJ1-3; 7 bases are shared with TRBD1. From germline, CDR1 is MNHNY and CDR2 SVGAGI (reference sequence). The CDR3 spans 15 residues. The trim removed 6 bases at V and 2 bases at J, leaving 7 bases unmatched.

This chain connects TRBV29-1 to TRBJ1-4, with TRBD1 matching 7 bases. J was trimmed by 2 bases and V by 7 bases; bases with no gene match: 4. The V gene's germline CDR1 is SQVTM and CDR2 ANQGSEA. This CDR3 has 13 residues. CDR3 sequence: CSATGVTNEKLFF. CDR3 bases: TGCAGCGCCACAGGGGTCACTAATGAAAAACTGTTTTTT.

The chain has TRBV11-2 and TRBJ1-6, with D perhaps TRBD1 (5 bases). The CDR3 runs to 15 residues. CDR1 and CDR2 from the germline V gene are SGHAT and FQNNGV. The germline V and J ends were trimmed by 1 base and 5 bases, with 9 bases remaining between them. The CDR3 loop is CASSLARVDNSPLHF. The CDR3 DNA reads TGTGCCAGCAGCTTAGCCAGGGTAGATAATTCACCCCTCCACTTT.